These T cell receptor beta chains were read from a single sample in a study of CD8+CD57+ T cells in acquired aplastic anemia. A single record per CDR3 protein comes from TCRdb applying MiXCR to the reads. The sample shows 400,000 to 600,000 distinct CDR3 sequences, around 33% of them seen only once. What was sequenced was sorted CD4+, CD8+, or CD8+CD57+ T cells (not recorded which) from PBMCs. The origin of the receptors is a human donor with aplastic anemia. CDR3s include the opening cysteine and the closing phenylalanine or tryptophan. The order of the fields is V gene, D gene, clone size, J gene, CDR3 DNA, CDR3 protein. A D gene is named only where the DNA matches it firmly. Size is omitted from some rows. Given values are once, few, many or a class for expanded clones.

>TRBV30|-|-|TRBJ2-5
TGTGCCTGGAGTGTACTCGAGACCCAGTACTTC
CAWSVLETQYF
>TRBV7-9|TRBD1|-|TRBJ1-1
TGTGCCAGCAGCTCGACAGGGAGAGTCACTGAAGCTTTCTTT
CASSSTGRVTEAFF
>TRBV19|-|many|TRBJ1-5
TGTGCCAGTACCTCCCGCGGGCAGGGTGACAATCAGCCCCAGCATTTT
CASTSRGQGDNQPQHF
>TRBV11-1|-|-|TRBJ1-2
TGTGCCAGCAGCGCAGGGTTGGGGCAGAATGCCTATGGCTGCACCTTC
CASSAGLGQNAYGCTF
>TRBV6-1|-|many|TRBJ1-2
TGTGCCAGCAGTGCCATTTATGGCTACACCTTC
CASSAIYGYTF
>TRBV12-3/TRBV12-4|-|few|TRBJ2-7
TGTGCCAGCAGTTTTCTGTCCTTCGGGACACCCGAGCAGTACTTC
CASSFLSFGTPEQYF
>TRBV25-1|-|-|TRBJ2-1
TGTGCCAGCCCGGAACCGCAGGGGCGTTTGTACGATGAGCAGTTCTTC
CASPEPQGRLYDEQFF
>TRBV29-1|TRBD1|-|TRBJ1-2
TGCAGCTTGGAGTCGGGACAGAACTATGGCTACACCTTC
CSLESGQNYGYTF
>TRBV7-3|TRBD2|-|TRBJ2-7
TGTGCCAGCAGCTTAACGAAAGGACTAGCGGGGGGTACCTACGAGCAGTACTTC
CASSLTKGLAGGTYEQYF
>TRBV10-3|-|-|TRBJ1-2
TGTGCCAGCAGCTTCCTATTGGAACCTAACTATGGCTACACCTTC
CASSFLLEPNYGYTF
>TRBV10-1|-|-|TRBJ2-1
TGCGCCAGCAGTGATTTGCGTGGAGGGAGCGGATCCTACAATGAGCAGTTCTTC
CASSDLRGGSGSYNEQFF
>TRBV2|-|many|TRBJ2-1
TGTGCCAGCGTTATGAGCGTTAGGATTAGCGGCTACAATGAGCAGTTCTTC
CASVMSVRISGYNEQFF
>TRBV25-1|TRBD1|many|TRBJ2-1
TGTGCCAGCAGCGACAGGGTTGAGCAGTTCTTC
CASSDRVEQFF
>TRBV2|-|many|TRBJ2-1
TGTGCCAGCAGAAAAGACTCTAACTCCTACAATGAGCAGTTCTTC
CASRKDSNSYNEQFF
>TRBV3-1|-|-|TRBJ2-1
TGTGCCAGCAGCCATTATAGACCGGGGAAGGGCTACAATGAGCAGTTCTTC
CASSHYRPGKGYNEQFF
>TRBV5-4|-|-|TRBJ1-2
TGTGTCAGCAGCTGGACCGTCGGGCAACTAAATAACTATGGCTACACCTTC
CVSSWTVGQLNNYGYTF
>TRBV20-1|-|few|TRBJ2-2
TGCAGTGCTAGGCGTGGTGGAGTCAACACCGGGGAGCTGTTTTTT
CSARRGGVNTGELFF
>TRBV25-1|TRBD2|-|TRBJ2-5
TGTGCCAGCAGCCGAGGGACTAGCGGGATACAAGAGACCCAGTACTTC
CASSRGTSGIQETQYF
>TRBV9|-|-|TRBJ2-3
TGTGCCAGCAGCAAGAGGTGGGGAGGCGGCACAGATACGCAGTATTTT
CASSKRWGGGTDTQYF
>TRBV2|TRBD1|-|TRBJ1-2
TGTGCCAGCAGTGAAGATCGGGACAGGGAGTACACCTTC
CASSEDRDREYTF
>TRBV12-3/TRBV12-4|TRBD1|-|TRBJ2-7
TGTGCCAGCAGCCGTGAAACAGGGGGCAACGTCTACGAGCAGTACTTC
CASSRETGGNVYEQYF
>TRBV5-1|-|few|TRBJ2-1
TGCGCCAGCAGCTTGCCTCGGGGACGAGAGCCTAATGAGCAGTTCTTC
CASSLPRGREPNEQFF